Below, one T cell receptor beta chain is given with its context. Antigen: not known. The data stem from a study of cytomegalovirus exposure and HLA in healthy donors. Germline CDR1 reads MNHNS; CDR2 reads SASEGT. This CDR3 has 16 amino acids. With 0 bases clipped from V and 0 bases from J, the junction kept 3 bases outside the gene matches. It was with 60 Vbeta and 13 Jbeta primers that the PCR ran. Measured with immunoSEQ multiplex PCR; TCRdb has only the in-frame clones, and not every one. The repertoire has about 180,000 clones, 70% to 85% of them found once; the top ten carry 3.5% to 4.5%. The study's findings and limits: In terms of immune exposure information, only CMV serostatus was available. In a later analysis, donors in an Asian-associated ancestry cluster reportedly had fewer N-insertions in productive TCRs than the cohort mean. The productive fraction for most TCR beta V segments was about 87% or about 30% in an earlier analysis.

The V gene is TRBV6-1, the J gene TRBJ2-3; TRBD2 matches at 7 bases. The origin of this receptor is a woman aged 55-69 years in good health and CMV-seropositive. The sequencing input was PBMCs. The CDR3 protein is CASSEAKRGSTDTQYF. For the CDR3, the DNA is TGTGCCAGCAGTGAAGCCAAGCGGGGTAGCACAGATACGCAGTATTTT.